This TCR beta chain was profiled in a study of somatic mutations in cytotoxic T cells in rheumatoid arthritis. The method was immunoSEQ multiplex PCR; TCRdb's version includes in-frame clones alone and lacks a portion of them. Seen here are approximately 20,000 clones, approximately 82% observed once, and the top ten hold approximately 9.9%. Germline-derived CDR1 and CDR2 are SGDLS and YYNGEE. V lost 4 bases and J lost 4; bases outside the gene matches: 10. CDR3 length: 16 residues. This clonotype was sampled from a man between 18 and 29 years old with rheumatoid arthritis. This chain joins TRBV9 and TRBJ2-1, with 8 bases matching TRBD1. Sample: CD8+ T cells sorted from blood. CDR3 in amino acids: CASSPETGAGYNEQFF. CDR3 DNA: TGTGCCAGCAGCCCCGAGACAGGGGCGGGTTACAATGAGCAGTTCTTC.